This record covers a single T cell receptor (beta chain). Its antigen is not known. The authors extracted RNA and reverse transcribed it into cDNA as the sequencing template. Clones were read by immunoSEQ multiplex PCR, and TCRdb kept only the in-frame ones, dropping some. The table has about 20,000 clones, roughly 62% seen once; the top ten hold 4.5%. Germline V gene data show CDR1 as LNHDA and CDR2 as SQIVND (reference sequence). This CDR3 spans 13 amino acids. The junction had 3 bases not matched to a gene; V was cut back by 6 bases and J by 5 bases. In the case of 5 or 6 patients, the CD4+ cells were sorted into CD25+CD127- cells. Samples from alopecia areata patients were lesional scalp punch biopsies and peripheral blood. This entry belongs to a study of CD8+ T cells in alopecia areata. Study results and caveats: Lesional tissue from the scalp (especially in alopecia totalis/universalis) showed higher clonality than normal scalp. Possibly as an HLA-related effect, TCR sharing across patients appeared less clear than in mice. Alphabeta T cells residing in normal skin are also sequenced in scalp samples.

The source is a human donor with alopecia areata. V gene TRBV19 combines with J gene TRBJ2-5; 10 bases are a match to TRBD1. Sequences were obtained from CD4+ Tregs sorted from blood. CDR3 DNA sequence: TGTGCCAGTAGCCCGGGACAGGGGGAGACCCAGTACTTC. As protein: CASSPGQGETQYF.